This T cell receptor (beta chain) was sequenced for a study of T cells after yellow fever vaccination. Findings and limits, study-wide: Booster samples showed a return of most primary-vaccination clones (about 96% CD4, 80% to 90% CD8).

MiXCR, applied by TCRdb to the 5' RACE reads, yields one record per CDR3 protein. The profile shows 150,000 to 200,000 distinct CDR3 sequences, about 6% of them singletons. Trimming cost V 0 bases and J 6 bases, with 15 bases left between them. The germline CDR1 and CDR2 sequences are LGHNA and YNFKEQ. The length of the CDR3 is 16 residues. This clonotype has ten or more counts. Antigen unknown. V is TRBV4-2 and J is TRBJ1-5; D remains ambiguous. This TCR was sampled from a young man who received the YFV17D yellow fever vaccine. Sample: CD4+ T cells sorted from PBMCs, taken on the day of the first yellow fever vaccination. CDR3 DNA sequence: TGTGCCAGCAGCCAAGATACGGGAAGCCAGAGTCAGCCCCAGCATTTT. It translates to CASSQDTGSQSQPQHF.